Listed below are T cell receptor beta chains from one sample, sequenced in a study of blood T cell repertoires in COVID-19. Clones were sequenced by immunoSEQ multiplex PCR, and TCRdb holds only the in-frame ones, with some missing. The data show about 68,000 clones, around 90% seen once. Sequencing was performed on peripheral blood. All receptors come from an older woman with active COVID-19. The CDR3 runs from the conserved cysteine through the conserved F or W. The order of the fields is J gene, clone size, D gene, V gene, CDR3 length, CDR3 protein, CDR3 DNA. The D gene is left open where the match is weak. Clone size is not always given. Where it is, it says once, few, many or a class for expanded clones.

>TRBJ2-1|.|TRBD2|TRBV3-1/TRBV3-2|17
CASSQFLGGAAGNEQFF
TGTGCCAGCAGCCAATTTTTGGGGGGAGCAGCGGGGAATGAGCAGTTCTTC
>TRBJ2-1|.|.|TRBV18|13
CASSPSQDNEQFF
TGTGCCAGCTCACCAAGCCAGGACAATGAGCAGTTCTTC
>TRBJ2-7|.|.|TRBV5-6|15
CASSLDRVASYEQYF
TGTGCCAGCAGCTTGGACAGGGTCGCCTCCTACGAGCAGTACTTC
>TRBJ1-4|.|TRBD1|TRBV5-4|16
CASSLNRGLGNEKLFF
TGTGCCAGCAGCTTGAACAGGGGGCTCGGTAATGAAAAACTGTTTTTT
>TRBJ2-7|.|TRBD1|TRBV6-5|14
CASSYSGTAYEQYF
TGTGCCAGCAGTTACTCCGGGACAGCCTACGAGCAGTACTTC
>TRBJ2-3|.|.|TRBV3-1/TRBV3-2|16
CASSQVTASSTDTQYF
TGTGCCAGCAGCCAAGTTACAGCCTCTAGCACAGATACGCAGTATTTT
>TRBJ1-5|once|.|TRBV4-1|15
CASSASWRDPRPQHF
TGCGCCAGCAGCGCCTCGTGGAGGGACCCCAGGCCCCAGCATTTT
>TRBJ2-1|.|.|TRBV6-5|12
CASRTGYNEQFF
TGTGCCAGCAGAACAGGCTACAATGAGCAGTTCTTC
>TRBJ2-1|.|.|TRBV10-1|15
CASSLQGSLYNEQFF
TGCGCCAGCAGCCTCCAGGGATCTCTCTACAATGAGCAGTTCTTC
>TRBJ2-7|.|.|TRBV5-8|13
CASSPLSSYEQYF
TGTGCCAGCAGCCCGCTAAGCTCCTACGAGCAGTACTTC
>TRBJ1-1|once|.|TRBV19|12
CATKEPNTEAFF
TGTGCCACTAAGGAGCCTAACACTGAAGCTTTCTTT
>TRBJ1-2|.|TRBD1|TRBV3-1/TRBV3-2|14
CASSSYTGGEGYTF
TGTGCCAGCAGCTCCTATACAGGGGGAGAGGGCTACACCTTC
>TRBJ2-7|.|.|TRBV30|13
CAWSRQGWYEQYF
TGTGCCTGGAGTAGGCAGGGTTGGTACGAGCAGTACTTC
>TRBJ2-5|.|TRBD2|TRBV18|13
CASSPRGGETQYF
TGTGCCAGCTCACCACGGGGGGGAGAGACCCAGTACTTC
>TRBJ1-1|.|.|TRBV27|15
CASSLSRVVNTEAFF
TGTGCCAGCAGTTTAAGCAGGGTCGTCAACACTGAAGCTTTCTTT
>TRBJ2-2|.|TRBD1|TRBV4-2|16
CASSRGTGGSTGELFF
TGTGCCAGCAGCCGGGGGACAGGGGGTTCCACCGGGGAGCTGTTTTTT
>TRBJ1-2|.|TRBD1|TRBV2|13
CASSLQGNYGYTF
TGTGCCAGCAGCCTACAGGGGAACTATGGCTACACCTTC
>TRBJ1-1|.|.|TRBV27|15
CASSLGGLRNTEAFF
TGTGCCAGCAGCCTAGGGGGACTAAGGAACACTGAAGCTTTCTTT
>TRBJ2-5|.|TRBD2|TRBV5-1|15
CASSLLAGLQETQYF
TGCGCCAGCAGCCTCCTAGCGGGCCTTCAAGAGACCCAGTACTTC
>TRBJ2-5|.|.|TRBV6-5|13
CASSTPRVETQYF
TGTGCCAGCAGTACACCCCGTGTAGAGACCCAGTACTTC
>TRBJ2-1|.|.|TRBV10-2|18
CASSPRRSGSVQGKEQFF
TGCGCCAGCAGCCCCCGTCGTTCCGGGAGCGTTCAAGGCAAAGAGCAGTTCTTC
>TRBJ1-2|.|TRBD1|TRBV27|15
CASSFRQGALDGYTF
TGTGCCAGCAGTTTTAGGCAGGGGGCGCTTGACGGCTACACCTTC
>TRBJ2-1|.|TRBD2|TRBV5-1|18
CASSWGGRLAGEGNEQFF
TGCGCCAGCAGCTGGGGGGGCAGACTAGCGGGAGAAGGCAATGAGCAGTTCTTC
>TRBJ2-5|.|TRBD2|TRBV7-9|15
CASSLSLAGEETQYF
TGTGCCAGCAGCTTAAGCCTAGCGGGAGAAGAGACCCAGTACTTC
>TRBJ1-4|.|TRBD1|TRBV25-1|14
CASSAGTVNEKLFF
TGTGCCAGCAGCGCCGGGACAGTTAATGAAAAACTGTTTTTT
>TRBJ2-7|.|.|TRBV4-1|15
CASSQVSGLSYEQYF
TGCGCCAGCAGCCAAGTTTCGGGGTTGTCCTACGAGCAGTACTTC
>TRBJ1-2|.|.|TRBV2|13
CASSYDWGGGYTF
TGTGCCAGCAGTTACGACTGGGGGGGCGGCTACACCTTC
>TRBJ1-4|.|TRBD1|TRBV28|16
CASSSKNRGIREKLFF
TGTGCCAGCAGTTCCAAAAACAGGGGGATCCGTGAAAAACTGTTTTTT
>TRBJ1-1|once|.|TRBV5-1|14
CASSSSQGLTEAFF
TGCGCCAGCAGCTCGAGTCAGGGTCTTACTGAAGCTTTCTTT
>TRBJ2-5|.|.|TRBV7-9|14
CASTIGGLQETQYF
TGTGCCAGCACGATAGGGGGTCTCCAAGAGACCCAGTACTTC
>TRBJ2-1|.|TRBD2|TRBV14|16
CASSQVAGVWGNEQFF
TGTGCCAGCAGCCAAGTAGCGGGAGTTTGGGGCAATGAGCAGTTCTTC
>TRBJ1-5|once|.|TRBV6-6|16
CASSYGAGMRYQPQHF
TGTGCCAGCAGTTACGGGGCAGGGATGCGGTATCAGCCCCAGCATTTT
>TRBJ2-1|.|.|TRBV9|17
CASSGRPGGPFSNEQFF
TGTGCCAGCAGCGGTCGACCGGGGGGCCCCTTTTCGAATGAGCAGTTCTTC
>TRBJ2-1|.|TRBD2|TRBV5-6|18
CASSLIWTSGRFYNEQFF
TGTGCCAGCAGCTTGATTTGGACTAGCGGGAGATTTTACAATGAGCAGTTCTTC
>TRBJ2-1|.|TRBD2|TRBV28|17
CASSLPSGGSSYNEQFF
TGTGCCAGCAGTTTACCCTCGGGCGGGAGCTCCTACAATGAGCAGTTCTTC
>TRBJ1-1|.|.|TRBV30|13
CAWSKVRNTEAFF
TGTGCCTGGAGTAAAGTCAGGAACACTGAAGCTTTCTTT
>TRBJ2-7|.|.|TRBV14|14
CASSQFVRGDEQYF
TGTGCCAGCAGCCAATTCGTCCGGGGAGACGAGCAGTACTTC
>TRBJ2-1|.|.|TRBV28|16
CASSPLPRVGYNEQFF
TGTGCCAGCAGCCCCCTCCCCAGGGTGGGATACAATGAGCAGTTCTTC
>TRBJ2-1|.|TRBD2|TRBV4-1|17
CASSQEGGVGSYNEQFF
TGCGCCAGCAGCCAAGAGGGGGGGGTCGGCTCCTACAATGAGCAGTTCTTC
>TRBJ2-5|.|.|TRBV24-1|13
CATSDSAPETQYF
TGTGCCACCAGTGATAGCGCCCCGGAGACCCAGTACTTC
>TRBJ2-1|.|.|TRBV11-2|12
CASRRGGNEQFF
TGTGCCAGCCGGAGGGGGGGGAATGAGCAGTTCTTC
>TRBJ1-4|.|TRBD1|TRBV5-1|16
CASSEGQVGVGEKLFF
TGCGCCAGCAGCGAGGGACAGGTGGGGGTTGGTGAAAAACTGTTTTTT
>TRBJ2-7|once|.|TRBV30|13
CAWSRGYPYEQYF
TGTGCCTGGAGCAGGGGCTACCCCTACGAGCAGTACTTC
>TRBJ2-5|.|TRBD2|TRBV20-1|15
CSASTAGGSIETQYF
TGCAGTGCTAGTACGGCGGGAGGGTCGATAGAGACCCAGTACTTC
>TRBJ2-1|.|.|TRBV9|13
CASSLGSRTEGFF
TGTGCCAGCAGCCTCGGGAGTCGCACCGAGGGGTTCTTC
>TRBJ1-1|.|TRBD1|TRBV19|13
CASSSRGTGKAFF
TGTGCCAGTAGTAGCCGTGGGACAGGGAAAGCTTTCTTT
>TRBJ1-1|.|TRBD1|TRBV19|14
CASSVRDRREGAFF
TGTGCCAGTAGTGTCCGGGACAGGCGGGAAGGAGCTTTCTTT
>TRBJ2-7|once|.|TRBV7-9|14
CASSLGGRNSEQYF
TGTGCCAGCAGCTTAGGGGGGAGGAATTCCGAGCAGTACTTC